This T cell receptor (beta chain) was identified during a study of T cell responses to AZD1222 COVID-19 vaccine (dated by TCRdb to the early 2020s). Background for the entire study: AZD1222 recipients given second doses at about 4 weeks or at about 12 weeks were pooled, since spike-specific TCR depth and breadth were not found to differ between the two schedules. Trial participants were enrolled by age into subgroups of 18-55, 56-69 and 70-plus years, and about 150, 27 and 61 TCR-sequenced participants, respectively, were included in these subgroups. TCR sequencing was performed for more than 230 trial participants, of whom 207 were given two doses of AZD1222 and some 25 were given two doses of MenACWY control vaccine.

The CDR3 spans 16 residues, from the cysteine through the phenylalanine. Only CDR3 DNA is held: 48 bases, read in frame from base 1. Via the germline V gene, CDR1 is MNHEY and CDR2 SVGAGI. Trimming accounts for 0 bases at V and 5 bases at J, while the number of junction bases matched to no gene is 9. The CDR3 regions of human TCRbeta chains were subjected to immunosequencing. The paper's data handling went like this. Repertoire TCRs were matched against a reference library of SARS-CoV-2-specific TCRs generated with the MIRA antigen-specificity platform. Breadth was defined as the fraction of unique TCRs that were SARS-CoV-2-associated, and depth was defined as the fraction of total T cells that were SARS-CoV-2-associated. Each spike-specific TCR was assigned to its reactive spike region and to a CD4 or CD8 class using the MIRA data. Log10-transformed breadth and depth values were compared by one-way ANOVA with Sidak's multiple comparisons tests. In TCRdb, the immuneACCESS table is reduced to in-frame sequences with V and J assigned. These tables do not hold every clone; where another copy was compared, an unresolved V gene accounts for under half, and the others remain unexplained. Clone size and V and J calls were adopted from that table, with D and trimming inferred from the DNA. Present in this sample are around 180,000 clones, 75% to 90% of which were seen just once. In total, the top ten clones hold roughly 6.9% of the sample.

What the work shows at the level of the full study, not this receptor alone: The vaccine-associated CD4 TCRs covered the entire spike protein, and the dominant responses fell in regions 160-218 and 743-854. Participants were mostly white British, with more females than males. The authors suggested clonal diversity may have been underestimated. Conclusions about previously exposed vaccinees were limited because only a handful of AZD1222 recipients were SARS-CoV-2 seropositive at baseline. After two AZD1222 doses, spike-specific TCR breadth and depth were significantly higher than at day 0 and than in MenACWY recipients. Because no samples from the day 14 peak response were available, repertoires could be characterized only after the peak T cell response. The 56-69-year group was small, and its depth increase did not reach significance, likely because of low power. Reportedly, almost half of the unique spike-specific TCRs recognized epitopes lying outside the regions that are mutated in the B.1.351 and B.1.1.7 variants.

About this clone: It lacks a known antigen. Base quality data are lacking; no much larger clone is found one base away.

This specimen's time point label, per the study, means: baseline before first vaccination. Samples from vaccinated people were obtained from the UK trials COV001 and COV002, which included a single-blind randomized controlled phase 2/3 trial of AZD1222 (ChAdOx1 nCoV-19) in healthy adults. For TCRbeta chain sequencing, PBMC samples were collected from trial participants at day 0 and at day 28 after the second dose. The receptor was isolated from an adult in good health. The sample in question was peripheral blood, obtained on day 0 of AZD1222 vaccination. The rearrangement combines TRBV6-5 with TRBJ1-1; the central 7 bases match TRBD1. The CDR3 corresponds to CASSYSKAGRGTEAFF. In nucleotides, the sequence is TGTGCCAGCAGTTACTCGAAGGCGGGCAGGGGGACTGAAGCTTTCTTT.